This entry features one T cell receptor (beta chain) sequence. No antigen is known for it. This sample stems from a study of cytomegalovirus exposure and HLA in healthy donors. PCR was performed using 60 Vbeta and 13 Jbeta primers. Method: immunoSEQ multiplex PCR; TCRdb's copy keeps in-frame clones and lacks some. The sample comprises under 150,000 clones, 8% to 10% of which are singletons, and 3% rests with the top ten. The CDR3 consists of 11 residues. Looked up from germline, CDR1 is MNHEY and CDR2 is SVGAGI. V lost 6 bases, J lost 5 bases, and 7 bases lay in between. Samples came from healthy bone marrow donors. Broader study findings: The availability of immune exposure information extended only to CMV serostatus.

V gene TRBV6-5 combines with J gene TRBJ1-2; D call uncertain. The clonotype was recovered from a man aged 25 to 40 in good health and CMV-seronegative. The sequencing sample was made of PBMCs. In DNA, the CDR3 is TGTGCCAGCAGGTCGGGATATGGCTACACCTTC. Amino acids: CASRSGYGYTF.